This T cell receptor (beta chain) was sequenced for a study of blood T cell repertoires in COVID-19. Assay used: immunoSEQ multiplex PCR; TCRdb lists only in-frame clones, some missing. Here the sample spans 130,000 to 150,000 clones, approximately 80% being singletons. This clone has only one observation. At one end, the junction sequence differs from germline, possibly due to a read error. Germline CDR1 is ENHRY and CDR2 is SYGVKD. The CDR3 has 14 residues. Input material: peripheral blood. This receptor was taken from a human donor with acute or convalescent COVID-19. The donor label of this sample is uncertain. The rearrangement uses TRBV10-3 and TRBJ1-5; tentative D call: TRBD1 (6 bases). The CDR3 protein is CARRTERSKQPQHF. CDR3 nucleotide sequence: TGTGCCAGGCGGACAGAACGGAGCAAGCAGCCCCAGCATTTT.